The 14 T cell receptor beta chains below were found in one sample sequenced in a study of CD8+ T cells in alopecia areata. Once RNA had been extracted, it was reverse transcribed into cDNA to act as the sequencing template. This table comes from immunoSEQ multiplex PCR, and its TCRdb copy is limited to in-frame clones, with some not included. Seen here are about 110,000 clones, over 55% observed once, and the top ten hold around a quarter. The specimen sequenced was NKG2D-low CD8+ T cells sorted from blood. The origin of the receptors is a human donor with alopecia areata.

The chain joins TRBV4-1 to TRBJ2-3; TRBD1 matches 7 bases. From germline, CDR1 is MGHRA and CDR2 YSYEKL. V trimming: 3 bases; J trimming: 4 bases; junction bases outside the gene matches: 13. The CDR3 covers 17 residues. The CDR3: CASSHPPRSRGPDTQYF. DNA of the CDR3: TGCGCCAGCAGCCATCCCCCGCGTTCGAGGGGGCCAGATACGCAGTATTTT.

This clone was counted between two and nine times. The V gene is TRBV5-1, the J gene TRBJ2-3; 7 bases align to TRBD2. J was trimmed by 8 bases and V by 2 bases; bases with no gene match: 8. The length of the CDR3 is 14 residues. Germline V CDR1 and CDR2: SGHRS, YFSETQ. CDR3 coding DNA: TGCGCCAGCAGCTTAGCGGGGAGGAAGGTTACGCAGTATTTT. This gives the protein CASSLAGRKVTQYF.

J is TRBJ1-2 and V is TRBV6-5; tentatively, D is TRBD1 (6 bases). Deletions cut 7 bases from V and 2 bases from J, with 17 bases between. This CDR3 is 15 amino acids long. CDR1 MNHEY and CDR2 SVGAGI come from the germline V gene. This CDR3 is CASIGSWTENYGYTF. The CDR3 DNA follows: TGTGCCAGCATAGGATCTTGGACAGAGAACTATGGCTACACCTTC.

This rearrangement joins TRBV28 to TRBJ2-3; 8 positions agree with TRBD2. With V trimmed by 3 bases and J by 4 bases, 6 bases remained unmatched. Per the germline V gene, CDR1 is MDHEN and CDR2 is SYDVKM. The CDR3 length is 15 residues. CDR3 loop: CASSFGQAGADTQYF. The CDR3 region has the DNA TGTGCCAGCAGTTTCGGGCAAGCGGGAGCAGATACGCAGTATTTT.

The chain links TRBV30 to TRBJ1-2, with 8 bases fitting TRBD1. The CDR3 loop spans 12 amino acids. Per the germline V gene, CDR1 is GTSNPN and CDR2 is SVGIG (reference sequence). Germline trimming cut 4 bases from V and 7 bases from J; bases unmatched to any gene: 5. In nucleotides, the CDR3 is TGTGCCTGGACAGGGGGCAATTTTGGCTACACCTTC. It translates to CAWTGGNFGYTF.

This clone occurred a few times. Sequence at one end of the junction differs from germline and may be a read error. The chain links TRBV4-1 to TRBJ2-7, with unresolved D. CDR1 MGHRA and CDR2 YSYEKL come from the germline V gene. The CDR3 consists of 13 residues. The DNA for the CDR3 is TGTGCCAGCAGCCAAGATCACGAGGACGGGCAGTACTTC. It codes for CASSQDHEDGQYF.

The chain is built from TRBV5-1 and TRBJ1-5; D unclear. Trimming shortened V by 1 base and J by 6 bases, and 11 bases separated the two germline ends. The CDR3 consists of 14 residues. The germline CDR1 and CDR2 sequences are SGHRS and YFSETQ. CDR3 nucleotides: TGCGCCAGCAGCTTGAACGGGAACGTTCAGCCCCAGCATTTT. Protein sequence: CASSLNGNVQPQHF. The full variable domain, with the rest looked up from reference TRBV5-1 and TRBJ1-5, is KAGVTQTPRYLIKTRGQQVTLSCSPISGHRSVSWYQQTPGQGLQFLFEYFSETQRNKGNFPGRFSGRQFSNSRSEMNVSTLELGDSALYLCASSLNGNVQPQHFGDGTRLSIL.

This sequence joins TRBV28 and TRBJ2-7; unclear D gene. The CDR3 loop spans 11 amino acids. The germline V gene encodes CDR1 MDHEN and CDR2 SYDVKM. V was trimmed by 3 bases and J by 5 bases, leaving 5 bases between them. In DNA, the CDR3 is TGTGCCAGCAGTTTTCGTGACGAGCAGTACTTC. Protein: CASSFRDEQYF.

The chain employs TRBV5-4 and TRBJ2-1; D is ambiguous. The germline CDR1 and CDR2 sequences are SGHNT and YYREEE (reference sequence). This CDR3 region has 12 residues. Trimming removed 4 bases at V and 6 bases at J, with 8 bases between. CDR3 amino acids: CASSIGPNEQFF. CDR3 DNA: TGTGCCAGCAGCATCGGTCCCAATGAGCAGTTCTTC.

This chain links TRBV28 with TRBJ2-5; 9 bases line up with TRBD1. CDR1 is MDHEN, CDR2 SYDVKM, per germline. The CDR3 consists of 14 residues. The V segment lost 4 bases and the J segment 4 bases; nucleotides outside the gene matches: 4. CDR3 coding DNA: TGTGCCAGCAGTTCGTCGGACAGGGGAGAGACCCAGTACTTC. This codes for CASSSSDRGETQYF.

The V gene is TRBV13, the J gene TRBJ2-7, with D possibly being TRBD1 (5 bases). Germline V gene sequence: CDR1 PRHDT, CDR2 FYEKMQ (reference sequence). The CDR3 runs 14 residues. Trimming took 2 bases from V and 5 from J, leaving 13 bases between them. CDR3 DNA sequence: TGTGCCAGCAGCTTACCCACCAGGGCCCACGAGCAGTACTTC. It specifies CASSLPTRAHEQYF.

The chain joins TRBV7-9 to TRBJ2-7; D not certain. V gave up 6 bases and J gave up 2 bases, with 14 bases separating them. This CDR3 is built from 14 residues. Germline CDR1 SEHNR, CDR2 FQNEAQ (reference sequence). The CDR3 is CASSSPERAYEQYF. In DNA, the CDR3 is TGTGCCAGCAGTTCGCCCGAGAGAGCCTACGAGCAGTACTTC.

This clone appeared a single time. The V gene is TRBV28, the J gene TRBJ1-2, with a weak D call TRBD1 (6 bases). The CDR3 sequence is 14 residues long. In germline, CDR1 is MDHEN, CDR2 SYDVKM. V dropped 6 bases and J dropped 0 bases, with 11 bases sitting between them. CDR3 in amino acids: CASRPGTSNYGYTF. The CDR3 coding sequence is TGTGCCAGCAGACCGGGGACATCTAACTATGGCTACACCTTC.

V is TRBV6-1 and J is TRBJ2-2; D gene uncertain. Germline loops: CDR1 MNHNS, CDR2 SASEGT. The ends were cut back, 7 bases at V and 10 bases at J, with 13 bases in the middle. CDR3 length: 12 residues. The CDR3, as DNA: TGTGCCAGCACCCGACAAGAGGCGGAGCTGTTTTTT. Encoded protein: CASTRQEAELFF.